This TCR beta chain was recovered during a study of blood T cell repertoires in COVID-19. Study as a whole: Sample material is recorded as cDNA or gDNA derived from T cells, B-cell-depleted T cells, or PBMCs.

Clones were sequenced by immunoSEQ multiplex PCR, and TCRdb holds only the in-frame ones, with some missing. The repertoire holds roughly 230,000 clones, with more than 65% as singletons. This clone appeared a single time. The CDR3 consists of 15 residues. Germline-derived CDR1 and CDR2 are LGHNA and YSLEER. The V and J ends lost 0 bases and 7 bases respectively, with 16 bases between them. This sequence originates from a man aged 50-59 years who had recovered from COVID-19. Sequenced sample: PBMCs or T cells enriched from blood (not recorded which). The chain has TRBV4-3 and TRBJ2-7, with no clear D. The CDR3 DNA follows: TGCGCCAGCAGCCAAGATGTAGGCCCCTCGCGGGAGCAGTACTTC. Protein product: CASSQDVGPSREQYF.